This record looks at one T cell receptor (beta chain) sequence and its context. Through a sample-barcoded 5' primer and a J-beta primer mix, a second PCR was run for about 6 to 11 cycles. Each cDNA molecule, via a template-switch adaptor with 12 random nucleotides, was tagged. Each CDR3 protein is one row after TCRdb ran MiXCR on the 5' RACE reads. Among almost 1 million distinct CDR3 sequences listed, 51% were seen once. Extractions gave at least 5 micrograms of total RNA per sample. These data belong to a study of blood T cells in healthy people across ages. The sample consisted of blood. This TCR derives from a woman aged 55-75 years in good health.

The CDR3 DNA sequence: TGTGCCAGCAGTCGGACTAGCGGGGAGGGGAATGAGCAGTTCTTC. Translated: CASSRTSGEGNEQFF. The V gene is TRBV6-2 or TRBV6-3, the J gene TRBJ2-1; 12 bases match TRBD2. Germline loops: CDR1 MNHEY, CDR2 SVGEGT. This CDR3 spans 15 amino acids. V was pared by 5 bases and J by 7 bases, with 6 bases of the junction left unmatched.